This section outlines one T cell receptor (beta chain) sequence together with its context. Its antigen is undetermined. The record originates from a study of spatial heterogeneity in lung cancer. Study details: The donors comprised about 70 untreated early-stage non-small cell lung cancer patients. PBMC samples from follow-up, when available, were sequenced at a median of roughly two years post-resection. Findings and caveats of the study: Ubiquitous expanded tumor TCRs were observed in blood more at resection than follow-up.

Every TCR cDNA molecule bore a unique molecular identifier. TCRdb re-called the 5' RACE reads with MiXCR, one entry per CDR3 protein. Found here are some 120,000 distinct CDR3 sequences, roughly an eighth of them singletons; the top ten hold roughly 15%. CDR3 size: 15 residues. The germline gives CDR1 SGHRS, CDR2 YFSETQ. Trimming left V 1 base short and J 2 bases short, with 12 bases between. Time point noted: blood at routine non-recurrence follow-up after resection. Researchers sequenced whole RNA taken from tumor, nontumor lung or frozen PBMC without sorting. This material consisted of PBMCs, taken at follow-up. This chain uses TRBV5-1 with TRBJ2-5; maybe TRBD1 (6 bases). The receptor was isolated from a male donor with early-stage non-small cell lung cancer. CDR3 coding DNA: TGCGCCAGCAGCTTGTGGACAGAGGGACAAGAGACCCAGTACTTC. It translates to CASSLWTEGQETQYF.